This is a list of T cell receptor beta chains from one sample in a study of response to subunit inactivated influenza vaccine. TCRdb recomputed calls from the RT-PCR reads with MiXCR, one row per CDR3 protein. Counted here are 650,000 to 800,000 distinct CDR3 sequences, approximately 15% occurring once; the ten biggest clones make up less than 7%. Sequenced here: PBMCs from blood, sampled roughly 15 days before vaccination. All receptors come from a man aged 50 to 60 who received an inactivated influenza vaccine. Both conserved end residues are part of each CDR3. Each record gives: CDR3 DNA, CDR3 protein, clone size, V gene, D gene, J gene. D genes are given only for firm matches. Clone size is not always given. Where it is, it says once, few, many or a class for expanded clones.

TGCAGCGTTGCAGGGATCATGAACACTGAAGCTTTCTTT	CSVAGIMNTEAFF	few	TRBV29-1	.	TRBJ1-1
TGCAGTGCTAGAGATCGGGACAGGCGAAATCAGCCCCAGCATTTT	CSARDRDRRNQPQHF	few	TRBV20-1	TRBD1	TRBJ1-5
TGTGCCAGCAGCGTAGACAGCCTATATGAAAAACTGTTTTTT	CASSVDSLYEKLFF	.	TRBV7-9	.	TRBJ1-4
TGTGCCAGCAGCACGGACGCCTTTAATGAAAAACTGTTTTTT	CASSTDAFNEKLFF	.	TRBV6-1	.	TRBJ1-4
TGCAGCGTTGAGCAGCACAACACCGGGGAGCTGTTTTTT	CSVEQHNTGELFF	few	TRBV29-1	.	TRBJ2-2
TGTGCCAGCAGCTTAGCATTTACCCGCGACATCGATGAAAAACTGTTTTTT	CASSLAFTRDIDEKLFF	many	TRBV7-2	.	TRBJ1-4
TGTGCCAGTAGTGAGGCGGGCACCCCGAACACCGGGGAGCTGTTTTTT	CASSEAGTPNTGELFF	.	TRBV19	.	TRBJ2-2
TGTGCCACCAGCAGAGTAATGGGACAGGGCTACGAGCAGTACTTC	CATSRVMGQGYEQYF	.	TRBV15	TRBD1	TRBJ2-7
TGTGCCAGCAGCCCTCACGGGAGAGACTATGAGCAGTTCTTC	CASSPHGRDYEQFF	few	TRBV7-2	.	TRBJ2-1
TGTGCCAGCAGTTCTCCTAGCGGGAGTGGCGATACGCAGTATTTT	CASSSPSGSGDTQYF	few	TRBV6-5	TRBD2	TRBJ2-3
TGTGCCAGCAGCGGCCGTGGGGGCCCGTCTGGGGAGCTGTTTTTT	CASSGRGGPSGELFF	.	TRBV7-9	.	TRBJ2-2
TGTGCCAGCAGCTTACGGGGGAGCAGCAATCAGCCCCAGCATTTT	CASSLRGSSNQPQHF	.	TRBV7-2	.	TRBJ1-5
TGTGCCAGCTCACCACCGATGGGGTGGGTGAACGAGCAGTACTTC	CASSPPMGWVNEQYF	.	TRBV18	.	TRBJ2-7
TGTGCCAGCAGCTCCGGACCCGCTTCTGGTACGCAGTATTTT	CASSSGPASGTQYF	few	TRBV3-1	.	TRBJ2-3
TGTGCCAGCAGCTTGGACTTTGAAGCTTTCTTT	CASSLDFEAFF	many	TRBV5-6	.	TRBJ1-1
TGTGCCAGCAGCCTCCCACAGGGGGCCTTGACCTTC	CASSLPQGALTF	few	TRBV7-9	TRBD1	TRBJ1-2
TGCAGCGTGCGTAGGGATAGCACAGATACGCAGTATTTT	CSVRRDSTDTQYF	many	TRBV29-1	.	TRBJ2-3
TGTGCCATCAGTGAGTCGCGACAGCACTATGGCTACACCTTC	CAISESRQHYGYTF	.	TRBV10-3	.	TRBJ1-2
TGTGCCAGCAGTTACTCCCTAGCGGGAGTATACAATGAGCAGTTCTTC	CASSYSLAGVYNEQFF	.	TRBV6-2/TRBV6-3	TRBD2	TRBJ2-1
TGTGCCAGCAGTTTAGTAGCGGGGCCACCCCGGGATGAGCAGTTCTTC	CASSLVAGPPRDEQFF	.	TRBV12-3/TRBV12-4	TRBD2	TRBJ2-1
TGTGCCAGCAGCCAAGCCAGGTACAATGAGCAGTTCTTC	CASSQARYNEQFF	.	TRBV3-1	.	TRBJ2-1
TGCAGTGCTACCCCTCAAGCGGGGAGGTCGGGCAGAGAGACCCAGTACTTC	CSATPQAGRSGRETQYF	.	TRBV20-1	TRBD2	TRBJ2-5
TGTGCCAGCAGTTACTCGAACAGGGGCCTCTCTGGAAACACCATATATTTT	CASSYSNRGLSGNTIYF	.	TRBV6-5	TRBD1	TRBJ1-3
TGCAGCGTTGATCTGAGGCGGGGAGGGACCCAGTACTTC	CSVDLRRGGTQYF	.	TRBV29-1	.	TRBJ2-5
TGCGCCAGCAGCTTGGAGGCGAGCGGGAGTATCCACGAGCAGTACTTC	CASSLEASGSIHEQYF	few	TRBV5-1	TRBD2	TRBJ2-7
TGCGCCAGCAGCCAGGGCCCGACAGGCAGCACAGATACGCAGTATTTT	CASSQGPTGSTDTQYF	.	TRBV4-1	.	TRBJ2-3
TGCGCCAGCAGCTTGCTCCCAGCGGGAGTTAGAAACGAGCAGTACTTC	CASSLLPAGVRNEQYF	.	TRBV5-1	TRBD2	TRBJ2-7
TGTGCCAGCATTGACTCCTACTGGGCAGGGCACAATGAGCAGTTCTTC	CASIDSYWAGHNEQFF	.	TRBV28	.	TRBJ2-1
TGTGCCAGCAGCCTCACTGAACTCACAGATACGCAGTATTTT	CASSLTELTDTQYF	.	TRBV9	.	TRBJ2-3
TGTGCCAGCAGCCAAGATCGGGGTCCGGTAGGGCTGTTTTTT	CASSQDRGPVGLFF	many	TRBV4-2	.	TRBJ2-2
TGTGCCAGCGGGCGGATGGCGGGTGAAAAACTGTTTTTT	CASGRMAGEKLFF	.	TRBV2	.	TRBJ1-4
TGCAGTGCTAGGGACCATACAGGGATTGAAAAACTGTTTTTT	CSARDHTGIEKLFF	.	TRBV20-1	.	TRBJ1-4
TGCAGCGTGGGGACAGTGTACACCGGGGAGCTGTTTTTT	CSVGTVYTGELFF	.	TRBV29-1	TRBD1	TRBJ2-2
TGTGCCTGGGCACAGGGGGCGCGTTACGAGCAGTACTTC	CAWAQGARYEQYF	.	TRBV30	TRBD1	TRBJ2-7
TGTGCCAGCAGATTAGGACCGGGACGGACAAATGAAAAACTGTTTTTT	CASRLGPGRTNEKLFF	few	TRBV7-9	.	TRBJ1-4
TGTGCCAGCAGTTTAAATGGGCCAGGGTTAAATGAGCAGTTCTTC	CASSLNGPGLNEQFF	few	TRBV12-3/TRBV12-4	.	TRBJ2-1
TGCGCCAGCAGCTCGATATCGCGCCACATAATACAGGGGTCCTATGGCTACACCTTC	CASSSISRHIIQGSYGYTF	.	TRBV5-1	TRBD1	TRBJ1-2
TGTGCCAGCAGCTTAACGCCAGCGGGAACCCTCACCGGGGAGCTGTTTTTT	CASSLTPAGTLTGELFF	.	TRBV7-3	TRBD2	TRBJ2-2
TGCGCCAGCAGCCGAGCATCTAGCGGGGGGCAGGGAAGCTCCTACAATGAGCAGTTCTTC	CASSRASSGGQGSSYNEQFF	many	TRBV4-1	TRBD2	TRBJ2-1
TGTGCCAGCAGCTTAGTCGGTAGCGGGAGGGCGACAGATACGCAGTATTTT	CASSLVGSGRATDTQYF	.	TRBV11-2	TRBD2	TRBJ2-3
TGTGCCAGCAGACTAGCGGGGTTGAGGTACAATGAGCAGTTCTTC	CASRLAGLRYNEQFF	few	TRBV6-1	TRBD2	TRBJ2-1
TGTGCCAGCAGCTTTAGCGGGGCCCGTTCCTACGAGCAGTACTTC	CASSFSGARSYEQYF	few	TRBV7-9	TRBD2	TRBJ2-7
TGTGCCAGCAGTGAACCGGGACAGGGGGTCTACGAGCAGTACTTC	CASSEPGQGVYEQYF	.	TRBV6-1	TRBD1	TRBJ2-7
TGTGCCAGCAGCCAGACTAGCGGGGGGGTCCTTCAGTCAGAGCAGTACTTC	CASSQTSGGVLQSEQYF	.	TRBV7-8	TRBD2	TRBJ2-7
TGTGCCAGCAGCCGAAAGCTGGGCAATCAGCCCCAGCATTTT	CASSRKLGNQPQHF	many	TRBV12-3/TRBV12-4	.	TRBJ1-5
TGTGCCAGCAGTCCAAGGGGACAGTCCATGAACACTGAAGCTTTCTTT	CASSPRGQSMNTEAFF	.	TRBV28	TRBD1	TRBJ1-1
TGTGCCAGCAGCCCAGGGACTGGCTATAATTCACCCCTCCACTTT	CASSPGTGYNSPLHF	few	TRBV4-2	.	TRBJ1-6
TGCAGTGCTAGTTACCTAGCGGGGGGAAAGCAAGCAGATACGCAGTATTTT	CSASYLAGGKQADTQYF	few	TRBV20-1	TRBD2	TRBJ2-3
TGTGCCAGCAGCCAAGTTTTGGAGTACGAGCAGTACTTC	CASSQVLEYEQYF	.	TRBV4-2	.	TRBJ2-7
TGCAGTGCTAGTTCTGGAAACACCATATATTTT	CSASSGNTIYF	many	TRBV20-1	.	TRBJ1-3